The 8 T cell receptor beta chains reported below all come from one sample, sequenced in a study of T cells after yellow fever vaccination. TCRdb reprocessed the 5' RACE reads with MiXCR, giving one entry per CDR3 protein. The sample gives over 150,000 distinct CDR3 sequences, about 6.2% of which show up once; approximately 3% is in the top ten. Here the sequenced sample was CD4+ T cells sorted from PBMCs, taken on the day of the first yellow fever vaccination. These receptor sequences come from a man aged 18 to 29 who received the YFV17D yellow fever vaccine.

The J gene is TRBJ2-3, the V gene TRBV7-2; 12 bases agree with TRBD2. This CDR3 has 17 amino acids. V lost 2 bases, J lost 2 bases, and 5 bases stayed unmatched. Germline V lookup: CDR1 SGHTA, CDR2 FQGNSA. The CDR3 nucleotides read TGTGCCAGCAGCTTACCCGGACTAGCGGGGATCACAGATACGCAGTATTTT. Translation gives CASSLPGLAGITDTQYF.

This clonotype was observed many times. CDR3 nucleotide sequence: TGTGCCAGCAGCTCAGGGGGTAGGACTGAAGCTTTCTTT. The encoded protein is CASSSGGRTEAFF. V usage is TRBV2 and J usage is TRBJ1-1; 7 bases are a match to TRBD1. The length of the CDR3 is 13 residues. Per the germline V gene, CDR1 is SNHLY and CDR2 is FYNNEI. After removal of 6 bases from V and 5 bases from J, the junction contained 6 bases not matched to a gene.

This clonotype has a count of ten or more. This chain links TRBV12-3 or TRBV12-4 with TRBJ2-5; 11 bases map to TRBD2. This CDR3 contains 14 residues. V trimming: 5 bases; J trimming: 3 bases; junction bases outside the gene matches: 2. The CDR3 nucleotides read TGTGCCAGCAGTGAGGGACTAGCGGAAGAGACCCAGTACTTC. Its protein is CASSEGLAEETQYF.

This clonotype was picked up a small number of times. As DNA, the CDR3 is TGTGCCACCAGCAGAGATCCACGGATCAATCAGCCCCAGCATTTT. Translation: CATSRDPRINQPQHF. V is TRBV15 and J is TRBJ1-5; D is unclear. Between the trimmed V and J ends, which lost 0 bases and 3 bases, there was a span of 9 bases. CDR3 length equals 15 residues. The germline CDR1 and CDR2 sequences are LNHNV and YYDKDF (reference sequence). Based on the CDR3 plus reference TRBV15 and TRBJ1-5, the full variable domain is DAMVIQNPRYQVTQFGKPVTLSCSQTLNHNVMYWYQQKSSQAPKLLFHYYDKDFNNEADTPDNFQSRRPNTSFCFLDIRSPGLGDTAMYLCATSRDPRINQPQHFGDGTRLSIL.

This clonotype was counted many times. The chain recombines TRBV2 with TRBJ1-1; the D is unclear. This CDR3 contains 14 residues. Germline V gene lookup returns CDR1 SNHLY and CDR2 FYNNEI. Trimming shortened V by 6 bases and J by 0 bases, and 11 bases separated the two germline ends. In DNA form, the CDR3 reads TGTGCCAGCAGGCCCATTGGGATGAACACTGAAGCTTTCTTT. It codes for CASRPIGMNTEAFF.

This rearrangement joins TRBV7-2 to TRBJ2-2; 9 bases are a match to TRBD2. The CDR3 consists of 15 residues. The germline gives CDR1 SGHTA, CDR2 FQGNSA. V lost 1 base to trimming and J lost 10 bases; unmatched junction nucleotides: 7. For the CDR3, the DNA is TGTGCCAGCAGCTTAGGCCTGGCGGGGGGGTCGGAGCTGTTTTTT. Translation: CASSLGLAGGSELFF.

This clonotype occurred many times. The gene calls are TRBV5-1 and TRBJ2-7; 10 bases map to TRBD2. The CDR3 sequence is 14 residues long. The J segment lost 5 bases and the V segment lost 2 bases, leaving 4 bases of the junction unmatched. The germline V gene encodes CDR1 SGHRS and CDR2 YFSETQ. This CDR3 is CASSLVLAGNEQYF. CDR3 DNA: TGCGCCAGCAGCTTAGTACTAGCGGGGAACGAGCAGTACTTC.

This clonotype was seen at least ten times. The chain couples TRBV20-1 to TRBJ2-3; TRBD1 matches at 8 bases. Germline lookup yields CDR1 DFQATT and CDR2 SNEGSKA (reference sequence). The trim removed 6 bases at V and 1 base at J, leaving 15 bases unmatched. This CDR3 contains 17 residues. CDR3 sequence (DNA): TGCAGTGCAAAAGGACAGGGACGTGGATTTCGCACAGATACGCAGTATTTT. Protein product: CSAKGQGRGFRTDTQYF.